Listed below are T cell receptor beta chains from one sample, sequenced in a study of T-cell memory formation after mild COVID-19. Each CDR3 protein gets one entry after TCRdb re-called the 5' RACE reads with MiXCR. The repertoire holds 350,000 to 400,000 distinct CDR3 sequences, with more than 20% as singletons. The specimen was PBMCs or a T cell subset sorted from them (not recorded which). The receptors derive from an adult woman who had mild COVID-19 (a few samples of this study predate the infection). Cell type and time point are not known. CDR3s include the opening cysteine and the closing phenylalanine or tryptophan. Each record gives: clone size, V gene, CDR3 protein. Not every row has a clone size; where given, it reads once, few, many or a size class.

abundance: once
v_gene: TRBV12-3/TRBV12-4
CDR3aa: CASSPRPGLAGEQYF

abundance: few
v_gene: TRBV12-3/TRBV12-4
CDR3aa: CASSPGTALARDYGYTF

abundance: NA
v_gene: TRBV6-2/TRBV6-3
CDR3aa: CASSPSRHEQYF

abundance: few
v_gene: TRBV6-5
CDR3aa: CASSQPGQPQHF

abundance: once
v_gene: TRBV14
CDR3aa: CASSQVSSVYNYEQFF

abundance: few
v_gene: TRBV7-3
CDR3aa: CASSYTGTSGGSRSYNEQFF

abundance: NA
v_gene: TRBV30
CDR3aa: CAWSRGGVGNSPLHF

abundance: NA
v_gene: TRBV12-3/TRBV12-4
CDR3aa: CASRPTEYYEQYF

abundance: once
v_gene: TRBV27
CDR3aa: CASSLWQDGKLFF

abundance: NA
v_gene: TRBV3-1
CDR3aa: CASSRPLIDTQYF

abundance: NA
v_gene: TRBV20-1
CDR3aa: CSARTSGSGRETQYF

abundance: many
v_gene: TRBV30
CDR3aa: CAWSASEQFF

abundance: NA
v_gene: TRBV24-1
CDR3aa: CATSDPGRGDYTF

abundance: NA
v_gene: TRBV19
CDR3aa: CASKVAQGRGEQYF

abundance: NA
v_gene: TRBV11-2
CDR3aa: CASSLEASAYGYTF

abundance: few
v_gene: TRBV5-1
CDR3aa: CASSPPSGRADEQYF

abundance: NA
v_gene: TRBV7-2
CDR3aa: CASSPINRQNIQYF

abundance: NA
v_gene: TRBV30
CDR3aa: CAWSVPSGGQKYF

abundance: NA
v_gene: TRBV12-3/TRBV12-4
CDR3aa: CASRVGFGTEAFF

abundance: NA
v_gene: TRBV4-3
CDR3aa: CASSQSPQGNTEAFF

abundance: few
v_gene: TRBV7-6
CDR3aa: CASSLNLGDYEQYF

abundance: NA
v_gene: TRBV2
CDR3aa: CASRSSEYNEQFF

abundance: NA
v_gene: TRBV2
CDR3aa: CASSQDRVNEQFF

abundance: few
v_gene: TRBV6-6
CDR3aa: CASSPRSYEQYF

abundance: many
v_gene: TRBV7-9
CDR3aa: CASSSNNEQFF

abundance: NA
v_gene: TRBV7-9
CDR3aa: CASSLGGRRQPQHF

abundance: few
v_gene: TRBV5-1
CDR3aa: CASSLQSGVTDTQYF

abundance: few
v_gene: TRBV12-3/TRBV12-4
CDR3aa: CASSLYENEKLFF

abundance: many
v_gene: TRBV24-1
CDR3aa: CATGSSYEQYF

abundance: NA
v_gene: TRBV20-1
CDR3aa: CSARDRTHSVNTEAFF

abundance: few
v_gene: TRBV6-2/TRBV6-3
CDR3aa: CASSLRVFPSGRDRDLKAEAFF

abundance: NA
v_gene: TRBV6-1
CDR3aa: CASSDVGASGYGYTF

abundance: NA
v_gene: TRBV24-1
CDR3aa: CATSDRAQETQYF

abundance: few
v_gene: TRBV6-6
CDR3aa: CASRGQGSYEQYF

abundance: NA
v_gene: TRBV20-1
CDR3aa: CSARDRTGRSSYEQYF

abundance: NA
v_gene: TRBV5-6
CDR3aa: CASRQRAHSNTEAFF

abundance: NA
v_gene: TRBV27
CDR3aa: CASSFKGSTEAFF

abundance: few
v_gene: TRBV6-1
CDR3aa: CASSPTAGQPQHF

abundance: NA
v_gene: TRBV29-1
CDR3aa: CSVEGRQGSYEQYF

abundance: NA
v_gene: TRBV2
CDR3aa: CASKNGSPLHF

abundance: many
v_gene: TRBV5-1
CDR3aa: CASSLAAGGSRDTQYF

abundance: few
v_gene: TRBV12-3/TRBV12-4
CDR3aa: CASSFPRTADLTDTQYF

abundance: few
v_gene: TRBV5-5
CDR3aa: CASSRQSDWEAFF

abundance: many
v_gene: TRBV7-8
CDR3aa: CASRNTRGGQNTEAFF

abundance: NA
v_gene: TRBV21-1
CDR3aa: CARGTGGDRQETQYF

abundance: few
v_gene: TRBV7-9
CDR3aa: CASSFISLGSSEKLFF

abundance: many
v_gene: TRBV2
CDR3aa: CASSDYGAGGRLGELFF

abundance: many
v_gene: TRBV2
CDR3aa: CASSGPGTGQPQHF

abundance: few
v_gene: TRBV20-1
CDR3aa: CSAREMQSRAGAGNTEAFF

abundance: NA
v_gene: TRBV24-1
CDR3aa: CATGGPPFYEQYF

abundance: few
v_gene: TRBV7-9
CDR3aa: CASSYPTGSGANVLTF